This T cell receptor beta chain is drawn from a study of cytomegalovirus exposure and HLA in healthy donors. Broader study findings: V- and J-gene trimming of TCR beta was linked (in a later analysis) to a missense DCLRE1C variant.

With 60 Vbeta and 13 Jbeta primers, the PCR was carried out. Sequenced by immunoSEQ multiplex PCR; TCRdb stores in-frame clones only, minus some. Of approximately 91,000 clones listed, about 80% are singletons. CDR1 and CDR2 (germline): MDHEN, SYDVKM. The V end was cut by 5 bases, the J end by 2 bases, with 13 bases between. The CDR3 is 15 residues long. For this clone: Its target is unknown.

The TCR originated in a human donor in good health. The sequenced sample was PBMCs. This sequence joins TRBV28 and TRBJ1-5, with D maybe TRBD1 (6 bases). The CDR3 DNA reads as TGTGCCAGCAGTCCTACAGGGTCTGGCAATCAGCCCCAGCATTTT. It specifies CASSPTGSGNQPQHF. Full variable domain (outside the CDR3, taken from reference TRBV28 and TRBJ1-5): DVKVTQSSRYLVKRTGEKVFLECVQDMDHENMFWYRQDPGLGLRLIYFSYDVKMKEKGDIPEGYSVSREKKERFSLILESASTNQTSMYLCASSPTGSGNQPQHFGDGTRLSIL.